The clone carrying this T cell receptor (beta chain) turned up a few times. The CDR3 is 11 residues long. Trimming stripped 4 bases from V and 8 bases from J, with 8 bases between. Germline CDR1 is SQVTM and CDR2 is ANQGSEA. This record comes from a study of early T cells in non-severe SARS-CoV-2 infection. TCRdb analysed the 5' RACE reads with MiXCR anew, one entry per CDR3 protein. The top ten hold roughly 4.5% of the sample, which has approximately 62,000 distinct CDR3 sequences, roughly an eighth seen once. The V and J genes are TRBV29-1 and TRBJ1-4; no clear D gene. This TCR was sampled from an adult who was a healthcare worker with PCR-confirmed SARS-CoV-2 infection or an uninfected control (not recorded which). Sequencing was performed on whole blood. CDR3 protein: CSVVSGEKLFF. In DNA, the CDR3 is TGCAGCGTTGTCTCCGGGGAAAAACTGTTTTTT.